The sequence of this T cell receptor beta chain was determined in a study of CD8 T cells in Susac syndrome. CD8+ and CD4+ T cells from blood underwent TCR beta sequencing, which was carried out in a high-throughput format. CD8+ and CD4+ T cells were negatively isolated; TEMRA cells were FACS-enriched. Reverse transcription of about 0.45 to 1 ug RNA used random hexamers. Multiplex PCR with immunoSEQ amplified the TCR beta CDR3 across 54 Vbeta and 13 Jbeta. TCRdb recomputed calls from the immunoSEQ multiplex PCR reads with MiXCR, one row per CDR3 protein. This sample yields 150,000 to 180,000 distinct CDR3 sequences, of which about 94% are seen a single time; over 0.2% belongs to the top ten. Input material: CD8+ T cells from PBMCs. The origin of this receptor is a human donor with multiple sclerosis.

CDR3: CASSQEPGHTVYGYTF. The CDR3 DNA follows: TGCGCCAGCAGCCAAGAGCCGGGACATACCGTCTATGGCTACACCTTC. This chain joins TRBV4-1 and TRBJ1-2; D is possibly TRBD1 (6 bases). V was pared by 0 bases and J by 4 bases, with 15 bases between. There are 16 residues in the CDR3. Germline CDR1 is MGHRA and CDR2 is YSYEKL.